The 27 T cell receptor beta chains presented below share a single source sample, sequenced in a study of T cell responses to AZD1222 COVID-19 vaccine. The table came from immunoSEQ multiplex PCR; TCRdb's copy has only in-frame clones and leaves some out. The sample holds approximately 150,000 clones, roughly 92% seen once. The specimen was peripheral blood, collected 28 days after the second AZD1222 dose. All receptors derive from an adult who received the AZD1222 COVID-19 vaccine.

J is TRBJ1-4 and V is TRBV18; weak D call: TRBD1 (5 bases). V was clipped by 1 base and J by 8 bases, with 14 bases between them. The CDR3 length is 15 residues. Germline V lookup: CDR1 KGHSH, CDR2 LQKENI. The chain's CDR3 is CASSPRVSRGEKLFF. The DNA for the CDR3 is TGTGCCAGCTCACCACGGGTCTCCCGGGGGGAAAAACTGTTTTTT.

The chain has TRBV2 and TRBJ2-5; D is undetermined. CDR1 and CDR2 from the germline V gene are SNHLY and FYNNEI. CDR3 length: 13 amino acids. V lost 6 bases to trimming and J lost 4 bases, with 12 bases between them. The CDR3 DNA follows: TGTGCCAGCAGCCCTGAGGTAGCAGAGACCCAGTACTTC. It codes for CASSPEVAETQYF. The whole variable domain, remainder taken from reference TRBV2 and TRBJ2-5, is EPEVTQTPSHQVTQMGQEVILRCVPISNHLYFYWYRQILGQKVEFLVSFYNNEISEKSEIFDDQFSVERPDGSNFTLKIRSTKLEDSAMYFCASSPEVAETQYFGPGTRLLVL.

This clone showed up just once. CDR3 DNA sequence: TGTGCCAGCAGCCCCCGACCGGGACATAGGCAGTACTTC. It specifies CASSPRPGHRQYF. J is TRBJ2-7 and V is TRBV6-5, with D perhaps TRBD1 (6 bases). CDR1 is MNHEY, CDR2 SVGAGI, per germline. V was trimmed by 6 bases and J by 9 bases, leaving 18 bases between them. The CDR3 is 13 amino acids.

V is TRBV27 and J is TRBJ1-4; TRBD1 is a possible D gene (6 bases). The CDR3 extends over 17 amino acids. V gave up 6 bases and J gave up 0 bases, with 17 bases separating them. The germline CDR1 and CDR2 sequences are MNHEY and SMNVEV (reference sequence). The CDR3 coding sequence is TGTGCCAGCAGATATCAGGGGCTCCCTTCAACTAATGAAAAACTGTTTTTT. The encoded protein is CASRYQGLPSTNEKLFF. Supplemented by reference TRBV27 and TRBJ1-4, the full variable domain reads EAQVTQNPRYLITVTGKKLTVTCSQNMNHEYMSWYRQDPGLGLRQIYYSMNVEVTDKGDVPEGYKVSRKEKRNFPLILESPSPNQTSLYFCASRYQGLPSTNEKLFFGSGTQLSVL.

The rearrangement joins TRBV11-2 to TRBJ2-4; D is ambiguous. The CDR3 length is 14 residues. Per the germline V gene, CDR1 is SGHAT and CDR2 is FQNNGV. Deletions cut 1 base from V and 7 bases from J, with 11 bases between. CDR3 sequence: CASSLVPVGNIQYF. In DNA form, the CDR3 reads TGTGCCAGCAGCTTAGTCCCAGTCGGGAACATTCAGTACTTC.

This clone has just one count. The chain links TRBV5-1 to TRBJ1-5, with 7 bases matching TRBD1. The V gene end was trimmed by 1 base and the J gene end by 5 bases; junction bases not matched to a gene: 9. Looked up from germline, CDR1 is SGHRS and CDR2 is YFSETQ. This CDR3 contains 16 residues. In DNA form, the CDR3 reads TGCGCCAGCAGCTTGTACCCGGGACAGAGAGATCAGCCCCAGCATTTT. As protein: CASSLYPGQRDQPQHF.

As DNA, the CDR3 is TGCGCCAGCAAAAGTCAGGGCTCGAACACTGAAGCTTTCTTT. The encoded protein is CASKSQGSNTEAFF. This chain links TRBV5-1 with TRBJ1-1; possibly TRBD1 for D (5 bases). V was pared by 6 bases and J by 1 base, with 13 bases between. This CDR3 is built from 14 residues. Germline V gives CDR1 SGHRS, CDR2 YFSETQ.

This clone was seen just once. This chain joins TRBV28 and TRBJ1-4; D gene uncertain. Germline lookup yields CDR1 MDHEN and CDR2 SYDVKM. This CDR3 has 12 amino acids. The ends were cut back, 2 bases at V and 14 bases at J, with 12 bases in the middle. The CDR3 coding sequence is TGTGCCAGCAGTTTAATTGGTGGGGTGCTGTTTTTT. Encoded protein: CASSLIGGVLFF.

The chain has TRBV12-3 or TRBV12-4 and TRBJ1-1; no definite D call. The CDR3 has 10 amino acids. Trimming took off 5 bases at V and 5 bases at J, with 3 bases between the two ends. Written as DNA, the CDR3 is TGTGCCAGCAGTCCTACTGAAGCTTTCTTT. As protein: CASSPTEAFF.

CDR3 amino acids: CASSNSGSSYNEQFF. The CDR3 DNA sequence: TGTGCCAGCAGTAACAGCGGGAGCTCCTACAATGAGCAGTTCTTC. The chain uses TRBV9 and TRBJ2-1; 8 positions agree with TRBD2. After removal of 5 bases from V and 0 bases from J, the junction contained 4 bases not matched to a gene. This CDR3 spans 15 amino acids. Germline CDR1 and CDR2: SGDLS and YYNGEE.

V gene TRBV6-2 or TRBV6-3 combines with J gene TRBJ2-5; D uncertain. Germline V lookup: CDR1 MNHEY, CDR2 SVGEGT. The CDR3 is made up of 12 amino acids. V was shortened by 2 bases and J by 4 bases, with 5 bases between the two germline ends. CDR3 sequence (DNA): TGTGCCAGCAGTTACGTTAGAGAGACCCAGTACTTC. Its translation: CASSYVRETQYF.

V gene TRBV5-1 combines with J gene TRBJ2-3; D ambiguous. Germline V gene lookup returns CDR1 SGHRS and CDR2 YFSETQ. This CDR3 spans 14 amino acids. The V end lost 5 bases, the J end lost 6 bases, and 16 bases lay between the germline ends. This chain's CDR3 is CASRNQFGADTQYF. The CDR3 DNA reads as TGCGCCAGCAGGAATCAGTTCGGCGCGGATACGCAGTATTTT.

DNA for the CDR3: TGTGCCAGCAGTCCACCACCCAACAGGAGGACAAACTCTGGGGCCAACGTCCTGACTTTC. It yields the protein CASSPPPNRRTNSGANVLTF. J is TRBJ2-6 and V is TRBV27, with D perhaps TRBD1 or TRBD2 (5 bases each). Germline V gives CDR1 MNHEY, CDR2 SMNVEV (reference sequence). This CDR3 is 20 amino acids long. Trimming stripped 5 bases from V and 0 bases from J, with 23 bases between. The full variable domain, in which reference TRBV27 and TRBJ2-6 provide the parts outside the CDR3, is EAQVTQNPRYLITVTGKKLTVTCSQNMNHEYMSWYRQDPGLGLRQIYYSMNVEVTDKGDVPEGYKVSRKEKRNFPLILESPSPNQTSLYFCASSPPPNRRTNSGANVLTFGAGSRLTVL.

The rearrangement joins TRBV7-2 to TRBJ2-3, with D uncertain. V lost 2 bases, J lost 0 bases, and 18 bases lay in between. Germline V CDR1 and CDR2: SGHTA, FQGNSA. The CDR3 loop spans 18 amino acids. The CDR3 spells CASSLTSSPVTSTDTQYF. DNA of the CDR3: TGTGCCAGCAGCTTAACATCTAGTCCCGTAACTAGCACAGATACGCAGTATTTT.

The chain has TRBV9 and TRBJ2-2; 7 bases fit TRBD1. V gave up 3 bases and J gave up 3 bases; unmatched junction bases: 5. CDR1 SGDLS and CDR2 YYNGEE come from the germline V gene. The CDR3 has 15 residues. As DNA, the CDR3 is TGTGCCAGCAGCGGACAGGGCTGGGACACCGGGGAGCTGTTTTTT. Translated, it gives CASSGQGWDTGELFF.

The chain recombines TRBV28 with TRBJ2-2; D might be TRBD2 (5 bases). CDR3 length: 16 residues. Per germline, CDR1 MDHEN and CDR2 SYDVKM. Between the trimmed V and J ends, which lost 4 bases and 5 bases, there was a span of 17 bases. The CDR3 DNA sequence: TGTGCCAGCAGTTCCACTAGGCTTCCGGGGACCGGGGAGCTGTTTTTT. Translated, it gives CASSSTRLPGTGELFF.

In this sample, this clone turned up a few times. The V call is TRBV11-3, the J call TRBJ2-3; 8 positions agree with TRBD2. The CDR3 extends over 15 amino acids. From germline, CDR1 is SGHNT and CDR2 YENEEA. Trimming at V came to 3 bases and at J to 3 bases, leaving 5 bases not matched to a gene. CDR3 DNA sequence: TGTGCCAGCAGCTTCACCGGGGGGGCAACAGATACGCAGTATTTT. This codes for CASSFTGGATDTQYF.

The chain is built from TRBV2 and TRBJ2-5; possibly TRBD2 for D (5 bases). The CDR3 has 12 residues. Trimming took off 8 bases at V and 2 bases at J, with 9 bases between the two ends. Germline values: CDR1 SNHLY, CDR2 FYNNEI. CDR3 nucleotides: TGTGCCAGCCGACGGGATCAAGAGACCCAGTACTTC. It is translated as CASRRDQETQYF.

This clone was recorded only once. The chain combines TRBV6-1 with TRBJ1-4, with D maybe TRBD1 (6 bases). This CDR3 region has 16 residues. V lost 3 bases, J lost 4 bases, and 15 bases lay in between. Germline lookup yields CDR1 MNHNS and CDR2 SASEGT. CDR3 DNA: TGTGCCAGCAGTGAGCCTAGACAGGCGATTAATGAAAAACTGTTTTTT. It is translated as CASSEPRQAINEKLFF.

The chain has TRBV5-8 and TRBJ1-1, with D uncertain. The CDR3 has 14 residues. Germline loops: CDR1 SGHTS, CDR2 YDEGEE. V was trimmed by 0 bases and J by 0 bases, leaving 6 bases between them. The CDR3, as DNA: TGTGCCAGCAGCTTGGTCAGCATGAACACTGAAGCTTTCTTT. Amino acid sequence: CASSLVSMNTEAFF.

A single count supports this clone. V gene TRBV5-1 combines with J gene TRBJ2-7; D possibly corresponds to TRBD2 (6 bases). CDR1 SGHRS and CDR2 YFSETQ come from the germline V gene. The CDR3 extends over 15 amino acids. Trimming cost V 5 bases and J 0 bases, with 15 bases left between them. The CDR3 loop is CASRGGSYNSYEQYF. The CDR3 bases are TGCGCCAGCAGGGGGGGATCCTACAACTCCTACGAGCAGTACTTC. The full variable domain, completed using reference TRBV5-1 and TRBJ2-7, is KAGVTQTPRYLIKTRGQQVTLSCSPISGHRSVSWYQQTPGQGLQFLFEYFSETQRNKGNFPGRFSGRQFSNSRSEMNVSTLELGDSALYLCASRGGSYNSYEQYFGPGTRLTVT.

The rearrangement joins TRBV9 to TRBJ2-3; D unresolved. Germline V gives CDR1 SGDLS, CDR2 YYNGEE. V was shortened by 0 bases and J by 4 bases, with 6 bases between the two germline ends. The length of the CDR3 is 13 residues. The DNA of the CDR3 is TGTGCCAGCAGCGTAGTGGGGTCAGATACGCAGTATTTT. Residues: CASSVVGSDTQYF.

The chain recombines TRBV12-5 with TRBJ1-1; D is unresolved. The germline gives CDR1 LGHNT, CDR2 FRNRAP. CDR3 length: 13 amino acids. V was cut by 7 bases and J by 3 bases, with 12 bases left in between. CDR3 coding DNA: TGTGCTAGTGCCATGGACGGAGACACTGAAGCTTTCTTT. It translates to CASAMDGDTEAFF.

The CDR3 coding sequence is TGTGCCACCAGCGGACGGGACTTGCGGGGGTATGGCTACACCTTC. Amino acids: CATSGRDLRGYGYTF. The genes are TRBV15 and TRBJ1-2, with D perhaps matching TRBD1 (5 bases). This CDR3 contains 15 residues. Trimming took off 5 bases at V and 5 bases at J, with 18 bases between the two ends. Germline V gives CDR1 LNHNV, CDR2 YYDKDF (reference sequence).

The chain uses TRBV9 and TRBJ2-5; tentative D call: TRBD1 (5 bases). V lost 1 base and J lost 6, with 19 bases in between. The CDR3 is 16 residues long. Germline V gene data show CDR1 as SGDLS and CDR2 as YYNGEE. The CDR3 region is CASSVSATVAAKTQYF. The CDR3 DNA is TGTGCCAGCAGCGTATCCGCGACAGTGGCAGCGAAGACCCAGTACTTC.

This clone was counted a few times. V usage is TRBV6-1 and J usage is TRBJ1-1; D uncertain. Trimming pared 4 bases from V and 4 bases from J, leaving 19 bases between. CDR1 MNHNS and CDR2 SASEGT come from the germline V gene. This CDR3 contains 16 residues. The CDR3 here is CASSAGGSARATEAFF. The CDR3 region has the DNA TGTGCCAGCAGTGCCGGAGGGTCGGCTAGGGCCACTGAAGCTTTCTTT.

V gene TRBV18 combines with J gene TRBJ1-6, with 7 bases matching TRBD1. This CDR3 contains 16 residues. CDR1 and CDR2 (germline): KGHSH, LQKENI. The J segment lost 6 bases and the V segment lost 3 bases, leaving 8 bases of the junction unmatched. The CDR3 loop reads CASSPRDSWPNSPLHF. The CDR3 bases are TGTGCCAGCTCACCCCGGGACAGTTGGCCTAATTCACCCCTCCACTTT.